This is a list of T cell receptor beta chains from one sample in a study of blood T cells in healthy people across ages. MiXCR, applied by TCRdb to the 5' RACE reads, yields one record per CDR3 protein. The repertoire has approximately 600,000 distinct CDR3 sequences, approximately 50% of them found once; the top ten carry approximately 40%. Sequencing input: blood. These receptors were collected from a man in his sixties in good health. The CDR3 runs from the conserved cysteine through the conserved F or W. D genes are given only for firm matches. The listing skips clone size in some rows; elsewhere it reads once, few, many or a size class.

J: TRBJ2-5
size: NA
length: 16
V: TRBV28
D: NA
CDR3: CASSLLVADLQETQYF
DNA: TGTGCCAGCAGTTTATTGGTAGCGGATCTACAAGAGACCCAGTACTTC

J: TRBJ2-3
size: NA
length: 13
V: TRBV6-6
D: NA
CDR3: CASRQESTGTQYF
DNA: TGTGCCAGCAGACAAGAAAGCACAGGTACGCAGTATTTT

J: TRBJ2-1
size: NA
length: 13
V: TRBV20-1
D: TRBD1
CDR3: CSAGQGRYNEQFF
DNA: TGCAGTGCCGGACAGGGGAGATACAATGAGCAGTTCTTC

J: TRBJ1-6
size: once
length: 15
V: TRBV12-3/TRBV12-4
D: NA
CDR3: CASTHSQGPNSPLHF
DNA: TGTGCCAGCACCCATTCCCAGGGCCCTAATTCACCCCTCCACTTT

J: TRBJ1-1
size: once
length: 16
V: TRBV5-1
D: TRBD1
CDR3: CASRTGGRGLDTEAFF
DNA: TGCGCCAGCAGAACAGGGGGCCGGGGATTAGACACTGAAGCTTTCTTT

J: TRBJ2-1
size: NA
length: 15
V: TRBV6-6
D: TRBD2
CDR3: CASTRKAGRNNEQFF
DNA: TGTGCCAGCACCCGGAAAGCGGGGAGGAACAATGAGCAGTTCTTC

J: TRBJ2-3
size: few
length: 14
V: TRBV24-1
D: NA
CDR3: CATSDPVGTDTQYF
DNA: TGTGCCACCAGTGACCCCGTGGGAACAGATACGCAGTATTTT

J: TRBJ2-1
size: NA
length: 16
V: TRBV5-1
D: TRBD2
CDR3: CASSPASGGAHNEQFF
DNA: TGCGCCAGCAGCCCAGCTAGCGGGGGGGCCCACAATGAGCAGTTCTTC

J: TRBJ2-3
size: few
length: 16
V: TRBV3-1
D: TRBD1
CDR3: CASSGTGTASTDTQYF
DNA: TGTGCCAGCAGCGGAACCGGGACAGCTAGCACAGATACGCAGTATTTT

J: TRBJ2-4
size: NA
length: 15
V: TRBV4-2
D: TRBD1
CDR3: CASSQPQGTGNIQYF
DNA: TGTGCCAGCAGCCAGCCACAGGGGACCGGAAACATTCAGTACTTC

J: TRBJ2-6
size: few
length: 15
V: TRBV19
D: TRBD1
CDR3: CASRSGQSGANVLTF
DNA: TGTGCCAGTAGATCGGGACAGTCTGGGGCCAACGTCCTGACTTTC

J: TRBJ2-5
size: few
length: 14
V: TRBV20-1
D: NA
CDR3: CSASEGPGQETQYF
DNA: TGCAGTGCTAGTGAGGGTCCGGGGCAAGAGACCCAGTACTTC

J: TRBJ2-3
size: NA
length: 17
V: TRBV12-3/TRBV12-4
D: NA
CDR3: CASSLAQKGGFPDTQYF
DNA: TGTGCCAGCAGTTTAGCGCAAAAGGGGGGGTTCCCAGATACGCAGTATTTT

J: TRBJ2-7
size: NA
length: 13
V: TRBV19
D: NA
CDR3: CASSRTHPYEQYF
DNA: TGTGCCAGTAGTAGAACCCACCCCTACGAGCAGTACTTC

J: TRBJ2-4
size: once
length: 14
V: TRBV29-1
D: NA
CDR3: CSAGEIGAKNIQYF
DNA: TGCAGCGCCGGGGAGATAGGGGCCAAAAACATTCAGTACTTC

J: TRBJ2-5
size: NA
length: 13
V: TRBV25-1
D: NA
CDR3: CASSEDWGETQYF
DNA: TGTGCCAGCAGTGAAGATTGGGGGGAGACCCAGTACTTC

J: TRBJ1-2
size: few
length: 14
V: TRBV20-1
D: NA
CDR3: CSAPEGSRNYGYTF
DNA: TGCAGTGCTCCGGAAGGGAGTCGGAACTATGGCTACACCTTC

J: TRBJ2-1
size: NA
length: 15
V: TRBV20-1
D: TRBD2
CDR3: CSAVLGRGGRNEQFF
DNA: TGCAGTGCCGTACTAGGCCGGGGGGGCCGGAATGAGCAGTTCTTC

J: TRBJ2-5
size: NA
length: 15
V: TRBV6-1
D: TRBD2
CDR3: CANSEASGGQETQYF
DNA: TGTGCCAACAGTGAGGCTAGCGGGGGGCAAGAGACCCAGTACTTC